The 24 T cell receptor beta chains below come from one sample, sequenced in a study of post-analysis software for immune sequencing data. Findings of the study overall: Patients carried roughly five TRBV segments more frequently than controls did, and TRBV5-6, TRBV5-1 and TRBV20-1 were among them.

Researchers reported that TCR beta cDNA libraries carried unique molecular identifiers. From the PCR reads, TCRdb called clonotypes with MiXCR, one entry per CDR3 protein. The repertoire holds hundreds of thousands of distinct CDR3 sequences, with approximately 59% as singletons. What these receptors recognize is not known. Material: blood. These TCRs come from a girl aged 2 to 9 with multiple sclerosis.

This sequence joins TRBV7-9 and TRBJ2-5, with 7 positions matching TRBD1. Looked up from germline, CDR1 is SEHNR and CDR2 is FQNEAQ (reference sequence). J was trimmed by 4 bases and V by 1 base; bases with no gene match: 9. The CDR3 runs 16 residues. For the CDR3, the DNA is TGTGCCAGCAGCTTAGACAGGGGCCCGTTCCGAGAGACCCAGTACTTC. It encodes CASSLDRGPFRETQYF.

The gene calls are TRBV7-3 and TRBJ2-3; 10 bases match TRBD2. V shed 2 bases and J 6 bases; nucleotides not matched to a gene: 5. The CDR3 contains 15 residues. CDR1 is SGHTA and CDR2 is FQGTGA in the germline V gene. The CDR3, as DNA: TGTGCCAGCAGCTTACCTAGCGGGAGTAGGGATACGCAGTATTTT. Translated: CASSLPSGSRDTQYF.

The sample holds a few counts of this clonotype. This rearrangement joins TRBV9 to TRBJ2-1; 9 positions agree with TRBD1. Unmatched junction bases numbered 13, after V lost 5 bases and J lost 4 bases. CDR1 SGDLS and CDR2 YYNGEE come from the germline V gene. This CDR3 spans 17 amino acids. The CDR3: CASSAPGQGVGYNEQFF. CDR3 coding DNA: TGTGCCAGCAGTGCACCGGGACAGGGTGTGGGTTACAATGAGCAGTTCTTC.

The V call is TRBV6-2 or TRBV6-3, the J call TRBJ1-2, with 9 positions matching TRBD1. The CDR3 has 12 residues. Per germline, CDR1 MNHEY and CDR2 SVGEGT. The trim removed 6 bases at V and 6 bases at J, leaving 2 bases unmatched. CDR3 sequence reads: CASRWDRDGYTF. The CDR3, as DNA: TGTGCCAGCAGATGGGACAGGGATGGCTACACCTTC.

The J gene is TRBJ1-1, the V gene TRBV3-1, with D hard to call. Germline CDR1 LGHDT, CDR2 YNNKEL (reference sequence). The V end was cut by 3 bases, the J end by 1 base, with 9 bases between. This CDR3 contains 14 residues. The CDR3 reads CASSQGIGNTEAFF. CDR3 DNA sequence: TGTGCCAGCAGCCAGGGAATCGGGAACACTGAAGCTTTCTTT.

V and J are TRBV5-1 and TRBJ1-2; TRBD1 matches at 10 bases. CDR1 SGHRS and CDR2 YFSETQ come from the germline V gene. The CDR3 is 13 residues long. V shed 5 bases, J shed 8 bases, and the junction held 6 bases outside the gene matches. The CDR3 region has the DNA TGCGCCAGCAGTTCGACAGGGGGCGAGGGCTACACCTTC. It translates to CASSSTGGEGYTF.

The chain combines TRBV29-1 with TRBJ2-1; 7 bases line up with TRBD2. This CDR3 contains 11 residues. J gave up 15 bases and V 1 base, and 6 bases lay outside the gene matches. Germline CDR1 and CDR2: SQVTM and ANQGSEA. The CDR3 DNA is TGCAGCGTTGAAGCGCGGCGGGAGTCGTTCTTC. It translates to CSVEARRESFF.

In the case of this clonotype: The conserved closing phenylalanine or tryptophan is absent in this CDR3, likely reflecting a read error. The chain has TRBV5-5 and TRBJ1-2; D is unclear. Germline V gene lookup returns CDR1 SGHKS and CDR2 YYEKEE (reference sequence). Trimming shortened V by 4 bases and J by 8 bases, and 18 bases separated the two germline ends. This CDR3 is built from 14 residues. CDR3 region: CASSRRESSTGYTV. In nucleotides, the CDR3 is TGTGCCAGCAGCCGCCGGGAGTCATCCACGGGCTACACCGTC.

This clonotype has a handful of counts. The CDR3 protein is CASSYSGGAHEQFF. CDR3 nucleotide sequence: TGTGCCAGCAGTTACTCGGGAGGGGCCCATGAGCAGTTCTTC. The genes are TRBV6-2 or TRBV6-3 and TRBJ2-1; 7 nucleotides match TRBD2. V dropped 0 bases and J dropped 8; count of bases not matched to a gene: 4. This CDR3 has 14 amino acids. Germline-derived CDR1 and CDR2 are MNHEY and SVGEGT.

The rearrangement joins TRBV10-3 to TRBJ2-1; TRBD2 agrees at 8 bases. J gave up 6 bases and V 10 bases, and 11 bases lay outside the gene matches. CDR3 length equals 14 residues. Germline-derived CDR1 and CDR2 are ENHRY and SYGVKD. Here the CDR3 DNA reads TGTGCCACTGAAACTAGCGGCACCATCAATGAGCAGTTCTTC. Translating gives CATETSGTINEQFF.

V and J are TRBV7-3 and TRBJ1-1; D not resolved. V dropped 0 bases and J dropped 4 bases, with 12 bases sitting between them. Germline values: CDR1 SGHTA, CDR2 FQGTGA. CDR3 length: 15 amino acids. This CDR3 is CASSLTRAESTEAFF. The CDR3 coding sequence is TGTGCCAGCAGCTTAACACGGGCGGAAAGCACTGAAGCTTTCTTT.

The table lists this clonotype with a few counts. The CDR3 sequence: CASSYSLAGGHGEQFF. The CDR3 DNA is TGTGCCAGCAGTTACTCCCTAGCGGGGGGGCACGGTGAGCAGTTCTTC. The chain links TRBV6-6 to TRBJ2-1, with 12 nucleotides matching TRBD2. V dropped 0 bases and J dropped 9; count of bases not matched to a gene: 6. Germline V gene lookup returns CDR1 MNHNY and CDR2 SVGAGI (reference sequence). CDR3 length: 16 residues.

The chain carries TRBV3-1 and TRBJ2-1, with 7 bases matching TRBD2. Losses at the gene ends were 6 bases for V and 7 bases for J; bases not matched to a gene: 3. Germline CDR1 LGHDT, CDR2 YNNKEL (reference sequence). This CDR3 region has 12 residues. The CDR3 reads CASRGLKNEQFF. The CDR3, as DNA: TGTGCCAGCAGGGGACTAAAAAATGAGCAGTTCTTC.

The CDR3: CASRVSSYEQYF. In DNA form, the CDR3 reads TGCGCCAGCAGAGTTTCCTCCTACGAGCAGTACTTC. J is TRBJ2-7 and V is TRBV10-2; D call uncertain. Between the trimmed V and J ends, which lost 6 bases and 0 bases, there was a span of 6 bases. Germline-derived CDR1 and CDR2 are WSHSY and SAAADI. The CDR3 loop spans 12 amino acids.

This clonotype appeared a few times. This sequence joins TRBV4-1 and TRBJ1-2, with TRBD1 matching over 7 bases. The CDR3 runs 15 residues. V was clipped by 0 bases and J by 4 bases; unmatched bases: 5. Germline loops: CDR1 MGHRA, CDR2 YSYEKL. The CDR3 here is CASSQDPAGGYGYTF. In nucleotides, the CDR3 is TGCGCCAGCAGCCAAGATCCGGCAGGGGGCTATGGCTACACCTTC.

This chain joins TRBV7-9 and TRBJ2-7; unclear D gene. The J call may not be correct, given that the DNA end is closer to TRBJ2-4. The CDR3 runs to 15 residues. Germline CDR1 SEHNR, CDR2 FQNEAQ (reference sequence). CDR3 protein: CASRRLDLAKNIQYF. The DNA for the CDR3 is TGTGCCAGCAGACGACTGGATCTAGCCAAAAACATTCAGTACTTC.

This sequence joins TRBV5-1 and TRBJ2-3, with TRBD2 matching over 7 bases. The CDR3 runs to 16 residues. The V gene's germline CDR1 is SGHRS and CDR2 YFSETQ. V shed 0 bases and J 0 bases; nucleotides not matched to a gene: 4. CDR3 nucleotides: TGCGCCAGCAGCTTGGAGTCCGGGGGGAGCACAGATACGCAGTATTTT. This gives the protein CASSLESGGSTDTQYF.

The CDR3 DNA reads TGCAGCGTTACTAAGAGACAAGACATGAACACTGAAGCTTTCTTT. Translation: CSVTKRQDMNTEAFF. The rearrangement joins TRBV29-1 to TRBJ1-1; D is undetermined. From germline, CDR1 is SQVTM and CDR2 ANQGSEA. With 5 bases removed from V and 0 bases from J, the gap between germline ends came to 16 bases. The CDR3 runs 15 residues.

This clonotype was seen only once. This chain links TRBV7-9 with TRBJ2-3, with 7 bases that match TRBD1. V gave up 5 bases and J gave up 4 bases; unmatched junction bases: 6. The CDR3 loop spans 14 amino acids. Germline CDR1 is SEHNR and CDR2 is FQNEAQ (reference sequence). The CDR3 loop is CASSPVDRADTQYF. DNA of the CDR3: TGTGCCAGCAGCCCGGTAGACAGGGCAGATACGCAGTATTTT.

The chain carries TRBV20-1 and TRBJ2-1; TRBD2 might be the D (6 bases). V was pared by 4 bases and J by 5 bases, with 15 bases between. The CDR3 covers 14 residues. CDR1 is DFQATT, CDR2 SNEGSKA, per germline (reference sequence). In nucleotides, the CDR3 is TGCAGTGCTACTCCCGTGACTAGGAACAATGAGCAGTTCTTC. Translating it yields CSATPVTRNNEQFF.

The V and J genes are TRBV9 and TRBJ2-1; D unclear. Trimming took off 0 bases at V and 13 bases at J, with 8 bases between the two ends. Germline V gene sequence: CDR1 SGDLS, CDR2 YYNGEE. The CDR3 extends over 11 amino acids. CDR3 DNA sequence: TGTGCCAGCAGCGTAGGCCTAGATCAGTTCTTC. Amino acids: CASSVGLDQFF.

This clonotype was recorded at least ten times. The CDR3 DNA reads TGTGCCAGCAGTTACAGGGGGCGCGGTCAGCCCCAGCATTTT. Protein sequence: CASSYRGRGQPQHF. The rearrangement links TRBV6-6 to TRBJ1-5; TRBD1 aligns across 7 bases. Germline V gene sequence: CDR1 MNHNY, CDR2 SVGAGI (reference sequence). J was trimmed by 6 bases and V by 2 bases; bases with no gene match: 4. CDR3 size: 14 residues.

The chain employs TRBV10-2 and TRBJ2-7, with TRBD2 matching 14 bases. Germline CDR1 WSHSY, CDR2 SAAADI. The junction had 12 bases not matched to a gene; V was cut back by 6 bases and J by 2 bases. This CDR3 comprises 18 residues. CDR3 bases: TGCGCCAGCAGGGGGACTAGCGGGAGCCGTAAATTAACCTACGAGCAGTACTTC. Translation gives CASRGTSGSRKLTYEQYF.

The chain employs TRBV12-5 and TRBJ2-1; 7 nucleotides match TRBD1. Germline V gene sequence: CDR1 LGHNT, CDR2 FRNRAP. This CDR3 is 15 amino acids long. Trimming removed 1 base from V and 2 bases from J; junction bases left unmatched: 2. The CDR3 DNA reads TGTGCTAGTGGTTTGGGACAGGGTCCCTACAATGAGCAGTTCTTC. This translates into CASGLGQGPYNEQFF.